This T cell receptor beta chain was recovered during a study of shared clonotypes between healthy human individuals. This clone was detected once. Once extracted for a subset, genomic DNA was divided evenly among several immunoSEQ plates. The authors loaded roughly 200 ng DNA, roughly 33,000 T cell genomes, into sorted-subset replicate PCRs. TCRdb's table, derived via immunoSEQ multiplex PCR, lists solely in-frame clones and lacks some. Of over 2 million clones detected, around 95% appear once; the ten largest clones hold 0.13%. The V end was cut by 1 base, the J end by 5 bases, with 4 bases between. CDR3 size: 12 residues. CDR1 MNHNS and CDR2 SASEGT come from the germline V gene.

This receptor was obtained from a man aged 18-30 years in good health. Sample: naive CD4+ T cells sorted from blood. Subset indicated: CD45RA+ positively selected. The chain joins TRBV6-1 to TRBJ2-3; no reliable D call. CDR3: CASSEVRDTQYF. CDR3 DNA sequence: TGTGCCAGCAGTGAAGTTAGAGATACGCAGTATTTT.